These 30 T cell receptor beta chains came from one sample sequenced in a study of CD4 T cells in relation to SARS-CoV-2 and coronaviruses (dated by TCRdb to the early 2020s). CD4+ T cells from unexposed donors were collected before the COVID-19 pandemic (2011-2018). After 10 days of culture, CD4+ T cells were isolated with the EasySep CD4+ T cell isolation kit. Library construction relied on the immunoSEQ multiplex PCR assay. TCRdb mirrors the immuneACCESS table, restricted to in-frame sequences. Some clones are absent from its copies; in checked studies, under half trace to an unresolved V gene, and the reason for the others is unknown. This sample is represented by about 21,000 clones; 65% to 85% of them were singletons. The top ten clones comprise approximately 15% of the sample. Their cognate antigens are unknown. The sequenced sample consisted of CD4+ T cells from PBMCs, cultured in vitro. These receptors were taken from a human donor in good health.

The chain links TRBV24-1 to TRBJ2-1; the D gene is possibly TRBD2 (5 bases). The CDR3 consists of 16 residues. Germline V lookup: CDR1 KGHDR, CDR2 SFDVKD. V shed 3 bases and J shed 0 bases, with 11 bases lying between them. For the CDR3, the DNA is TGTGCCACCAGTGATAGGACTGGAAGCTCCTACAATGAGCAGTTCTTC. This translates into CATSDRTGSSYNEQFF.

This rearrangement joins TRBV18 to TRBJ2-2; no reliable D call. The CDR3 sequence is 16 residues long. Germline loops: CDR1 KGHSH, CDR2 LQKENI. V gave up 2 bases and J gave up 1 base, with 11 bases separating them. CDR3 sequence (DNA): TGTGCCAGCTCACCAGGTCGGCAGGAGAACACCGGGGAGCTGTTTTTT. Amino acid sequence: CASSPGRQENTGELFF.

CDR3 coding DNA: TGTGCCAGCTCATCCCGACAGGGATCGGAAGCTTTCTTT. Residues: CASSSRQGSEAFF. This rearrangement joins TRBV18 to TRBJ1-1, with TRBD1 identical over 7 bases. Losses at the gene ends were 5 bases for V and 8 bases for J; bases not matched to a gene: 8. Germline CDR1 KGHSH, CDR2 LQKENI. The CDR3 is made up of 13 amino acids. The full variable domain, its missing parts supplied by reference TRBV18 and TRBJ1-1, is NAGVMQNPRHLVRRRGQEARLRCSPMKGHSHVYWYRQLPEEGLKFMVYLQKENIIDESGMPKERFSAEFPKEGPSILRIQQVVRGDSAAYFCASSSRQGSEAFFGQGTRLTVV.

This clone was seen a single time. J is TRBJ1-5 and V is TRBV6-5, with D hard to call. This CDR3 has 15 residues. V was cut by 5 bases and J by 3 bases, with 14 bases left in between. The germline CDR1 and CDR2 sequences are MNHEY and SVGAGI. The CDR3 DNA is TGTGCCAGCAGTATAATGGGTCTGAACAATCAGCCCCAGCATTTT. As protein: CASSIMGLNNQPQHF.

CDR3 nucleotides: TGTGCCAGCAGCCCCCTAGACTTCGGTACGCAGTATTTT. Translating it yields CASSPLDFGTQYF. The chain recombines TRBV7-3 with TRBJ2-3; D is unresolved. This CDR3 has 13 residues. Trimming cost V 5 bases and J 8 bases, with 14 bases left between them. CDR1 and CDR2 from the germline V gene are SGHTA and FQGTGA.

The CDR3 sequence: CASSLALGGRGEKLFF. Written as DNA, the CDR3 is TGTGCCAGCAGCTTAGCGCTGGGGGGGCGAGGGGAAAAACTGTTTTTT. The chain joins TRBV7-8 to TRBJ1-4; the D gene is possibly TRBD1 (6 bases). There are 16 residues in the CDR3. The V end lost 0 bases, the J end lost 8 bases, and 16 bases lay between the germline ends. Germline values: CDR1 SGHVS, CDR2 FQNEAQ.

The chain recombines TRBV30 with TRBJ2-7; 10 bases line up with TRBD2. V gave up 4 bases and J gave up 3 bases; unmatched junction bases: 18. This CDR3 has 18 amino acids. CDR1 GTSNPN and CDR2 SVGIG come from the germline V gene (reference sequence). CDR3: CAWTRGLSGLAEGYEQYF. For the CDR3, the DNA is TGTGCCTGGACCCGGGGACTTTCCGGACTAGCGGAAGGCTACGAGCAGTACTTC.

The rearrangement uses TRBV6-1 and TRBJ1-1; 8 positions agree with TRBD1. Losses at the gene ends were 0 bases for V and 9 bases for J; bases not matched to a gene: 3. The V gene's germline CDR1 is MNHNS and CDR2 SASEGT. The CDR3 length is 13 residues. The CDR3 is CASSEARTGKAFF. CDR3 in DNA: TGTGCCAGCAGTGAAGCGAGGACAGGGAAAGCTTTCTTT.

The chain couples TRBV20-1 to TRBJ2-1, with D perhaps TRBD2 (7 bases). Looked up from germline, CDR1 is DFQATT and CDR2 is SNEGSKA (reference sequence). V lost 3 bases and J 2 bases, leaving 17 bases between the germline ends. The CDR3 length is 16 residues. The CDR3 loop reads CSASGRGGPTYNEQFF. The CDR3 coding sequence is TGCAGTGCTAGTGGAAGGGGGGGTCCCACCTACAATGAGCAGTTCTTC.

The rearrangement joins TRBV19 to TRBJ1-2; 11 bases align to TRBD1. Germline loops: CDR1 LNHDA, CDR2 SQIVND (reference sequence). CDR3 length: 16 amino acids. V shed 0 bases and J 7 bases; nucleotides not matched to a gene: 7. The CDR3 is CASSIDGTGGPGGYTF. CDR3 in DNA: TGTGCCAGTAGTATAGATGGGACAGGGGGTCCGGGTGGCTACACCTTC.

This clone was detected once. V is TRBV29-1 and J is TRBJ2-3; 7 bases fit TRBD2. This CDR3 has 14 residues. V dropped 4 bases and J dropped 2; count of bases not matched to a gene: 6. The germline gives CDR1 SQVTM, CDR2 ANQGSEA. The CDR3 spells CSVADGTTTDTQYF. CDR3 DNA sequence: TGCAGCGTTGCCGACGGGACTACCACAGATACGCAGTATTTT.

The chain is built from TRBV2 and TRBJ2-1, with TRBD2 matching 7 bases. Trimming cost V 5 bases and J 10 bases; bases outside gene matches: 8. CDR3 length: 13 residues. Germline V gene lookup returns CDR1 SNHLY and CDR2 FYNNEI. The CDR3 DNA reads TGTGCCAGCAGTACTACTAGCGCCCAAGAGCAGTTCTTC. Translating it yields CASSTTSAQEQFF. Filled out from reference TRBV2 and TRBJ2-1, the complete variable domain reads EPEVTQTPSHQVTQMGQEVILRCVPISNHLYFYWYRQILGQKVEFLVSFYNNEISEKSEIFDDQFSVERPDGSNFTLKIRSTKLEDSAMYFCASSTTSAQEQFFGPGTRLTVL.

The CDR3 DNA reads TGTGCCAGCAGGACGGGACAATTGAACACTGAAGCTTTCTTT. Translation gives CASRTGQLNTEAFF. The chain is built from TRBV6-6 and TRBJ1-1, with D maybe TRBD1 (6 bases). The germline CDR1 and CDR2 sequences are MNHNY and SVGAGI (reference sequence). CDR3 length equals 14 residues. V lost 6 bases to trimming and J lost 0 bases, with 11 bases between them.

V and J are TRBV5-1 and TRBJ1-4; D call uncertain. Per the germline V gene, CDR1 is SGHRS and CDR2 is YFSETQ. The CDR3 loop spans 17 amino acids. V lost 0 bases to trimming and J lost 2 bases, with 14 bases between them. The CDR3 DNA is TGCGCCAGCAGCTTGGCTGGGGTAGGGTTGACTAATGAAAAACTGTTTTTT. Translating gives CASSLAGVGLTNEKLFF.

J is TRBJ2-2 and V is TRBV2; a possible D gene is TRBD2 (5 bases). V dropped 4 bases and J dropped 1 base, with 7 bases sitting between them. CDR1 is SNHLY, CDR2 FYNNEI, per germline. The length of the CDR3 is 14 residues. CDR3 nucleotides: TGTGCCAGCAGTGTGGGAGAGAACACCGGGGAGCTGTTTTTT. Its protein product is CASSVGENTGELFF.

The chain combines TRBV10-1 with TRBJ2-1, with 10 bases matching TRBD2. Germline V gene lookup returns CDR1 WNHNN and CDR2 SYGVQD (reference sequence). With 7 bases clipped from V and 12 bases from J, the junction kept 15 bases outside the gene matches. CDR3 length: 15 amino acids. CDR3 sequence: CASTSTLAGEPGQFF. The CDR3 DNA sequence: TGCGCCAGCACCTCGACCCTAGCGGGAGAACCGGGGCAGTTCTTC.

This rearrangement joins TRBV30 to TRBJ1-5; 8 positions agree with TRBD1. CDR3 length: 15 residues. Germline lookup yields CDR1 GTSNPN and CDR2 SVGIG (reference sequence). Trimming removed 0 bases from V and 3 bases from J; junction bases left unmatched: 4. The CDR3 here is CAWSVRTGSNQPQHF. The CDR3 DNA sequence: TGTGCCTGGAGTGTAAGGACAGGGTCCAATCAGCCCCAGCATTTT.

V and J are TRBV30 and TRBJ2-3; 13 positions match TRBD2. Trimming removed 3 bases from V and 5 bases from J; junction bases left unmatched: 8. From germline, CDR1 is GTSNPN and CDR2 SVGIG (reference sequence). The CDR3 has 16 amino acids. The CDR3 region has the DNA TGTGCCTGGAGCGGAGGACTAGCGGGAGCTGAAGATACGCAGTATTTT. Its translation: CAWSGGLAGAEDTQYF. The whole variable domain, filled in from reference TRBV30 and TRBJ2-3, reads SQTIHQWPATLVQPVGSPLSLECTVEGTSNPNLYWYRQAAGRGLQLLFYSVGIGQISSEVPQNLSASRPQDRQFILSSKKLLLSDSGFYLCAWSGGLAGAEDTQYFGPGTRLTVL.

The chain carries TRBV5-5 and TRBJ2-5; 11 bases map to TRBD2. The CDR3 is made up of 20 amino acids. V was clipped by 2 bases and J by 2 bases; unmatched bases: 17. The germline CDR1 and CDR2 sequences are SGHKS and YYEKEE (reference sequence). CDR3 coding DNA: TGTGCCAGCAGCTTATGGCAGGGGGGTCGAACTAGCGGGAGACAAGAGACCCAGTACTTC. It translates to CASSLWQGGRTSGRQETQYF.

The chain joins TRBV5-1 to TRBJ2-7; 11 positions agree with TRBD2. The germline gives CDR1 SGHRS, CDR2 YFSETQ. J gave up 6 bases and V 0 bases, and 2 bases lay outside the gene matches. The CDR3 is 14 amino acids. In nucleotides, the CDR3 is TGCGCCAGCAGCTTGGCGCTAGCGGGAGGCGAGCAGTACTTC. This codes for CASSLALAGGEQYF. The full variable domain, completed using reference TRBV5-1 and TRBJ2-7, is KAGVTQTPRYLIKTRGQQVTLSCSPISGHRSVSWYQQTPGQGLQFLFEYFSETQRNKGNFPGRFSGRQFSNSRSEMNVSTLELGDSALYLCASSLALAGGEQYFGPGTRLTVT.

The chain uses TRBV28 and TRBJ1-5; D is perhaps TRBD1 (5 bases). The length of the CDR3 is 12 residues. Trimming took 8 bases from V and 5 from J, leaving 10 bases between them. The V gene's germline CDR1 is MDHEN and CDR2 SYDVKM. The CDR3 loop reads CASAWGDQPQHF. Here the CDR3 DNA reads TGTGCCAGCGCCTGGGGGGATCAGCCCCAGCATTTT.

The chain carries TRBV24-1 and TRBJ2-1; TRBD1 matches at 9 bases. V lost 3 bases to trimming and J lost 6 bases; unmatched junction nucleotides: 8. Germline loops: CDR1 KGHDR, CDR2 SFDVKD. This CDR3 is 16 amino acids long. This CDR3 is CATSDPGTGTGNEQFF. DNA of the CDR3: TGTGCCACCAGTGATCCCGGGACAGGGACCGGCAATGAGCAGTTCTTC.

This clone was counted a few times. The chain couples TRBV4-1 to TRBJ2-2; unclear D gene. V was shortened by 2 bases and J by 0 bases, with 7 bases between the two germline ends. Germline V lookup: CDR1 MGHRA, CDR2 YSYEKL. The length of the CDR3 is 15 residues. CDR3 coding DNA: TGCGCCAGCAGCCAACCGATCTCGAACACCGGGGAGCTGTTTTTT. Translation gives CASSQPISNTGELFF.

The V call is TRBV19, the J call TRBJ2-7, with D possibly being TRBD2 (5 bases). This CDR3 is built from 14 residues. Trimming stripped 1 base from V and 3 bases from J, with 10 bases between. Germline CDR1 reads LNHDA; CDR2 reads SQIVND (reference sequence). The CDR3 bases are TGTGCCAGTAGTATAGGTCCGGGAATCTACGAGCAGTACTTC. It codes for CASSIGPGIYEQYF.

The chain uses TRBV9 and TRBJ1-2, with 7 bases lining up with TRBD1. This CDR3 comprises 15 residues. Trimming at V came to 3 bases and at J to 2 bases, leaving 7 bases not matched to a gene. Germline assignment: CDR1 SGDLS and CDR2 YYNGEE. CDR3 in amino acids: CASSEGTEPNYGYTF. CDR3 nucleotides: TGTGCCAGCAGCGAAGGGACAGAACCGAACTATGGCTACACCTTC.

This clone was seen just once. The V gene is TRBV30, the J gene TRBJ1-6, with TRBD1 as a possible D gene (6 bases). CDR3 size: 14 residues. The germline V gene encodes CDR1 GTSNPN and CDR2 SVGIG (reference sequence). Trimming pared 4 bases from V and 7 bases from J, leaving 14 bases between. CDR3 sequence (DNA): TGTGCCTGGACCGTGGGCAGGGGCAATTCACCCCTCCACTTT. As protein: CAWTVGRGNSPLHF.

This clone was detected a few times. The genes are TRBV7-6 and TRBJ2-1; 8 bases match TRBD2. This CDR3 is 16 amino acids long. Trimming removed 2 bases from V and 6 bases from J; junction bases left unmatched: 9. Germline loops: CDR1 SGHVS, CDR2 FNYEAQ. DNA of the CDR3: TGTGCCAGCAGCTTATCTCCGGGAGGGCCGGTCAATGAGCAGTTCTTC. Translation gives CASSLSPGGPVNEQFF.

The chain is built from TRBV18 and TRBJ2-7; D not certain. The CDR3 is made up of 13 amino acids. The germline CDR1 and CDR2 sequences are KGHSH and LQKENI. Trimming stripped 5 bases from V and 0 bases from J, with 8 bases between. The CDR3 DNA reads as TGTGCCAGCTCAACGTCCAGCTCCTACGAGCAGTACTTC. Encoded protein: CASSTSSSYEQYF.

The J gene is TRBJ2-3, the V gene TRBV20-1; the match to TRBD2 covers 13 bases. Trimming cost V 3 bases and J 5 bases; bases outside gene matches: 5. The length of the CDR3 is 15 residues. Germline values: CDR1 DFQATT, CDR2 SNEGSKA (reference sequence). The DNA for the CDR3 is TGCAGTGCTAGTGCAACTAGCGGGAGGGGAGATACGCAGTATTTT. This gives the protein CSASATSGRGDTQYF.

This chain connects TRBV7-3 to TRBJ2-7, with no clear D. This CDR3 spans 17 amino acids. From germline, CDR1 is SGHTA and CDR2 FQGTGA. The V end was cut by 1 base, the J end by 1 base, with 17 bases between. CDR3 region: CASSLKVALESSYEQYF. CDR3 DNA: TGTGCCAGCAGCTTAAAAGTTGCTCTTGAAAGTTCCTACGAGCAGTACTTC.